This T cell receptor (beta chain) was sequenced for a study of T cell repertoires in cytomegalovirus infection. Whole-study context: Newly reported HLA-C-restricted and thoroughly characterized HLA-B-restricted CMV epitopes were employed.

V lost 4 bases and J lost 0, with 10 bases in between. The germline V gene encodes CDR1 SGHTA and CDR2 FQGNSA. The CDR3 spans 14 residues. Details on this clonotype: The antigen is not known.

From the reads, TCRdb called clonotypes with MiXCR, one entry per CDR3 protein. This sample has roughly 120,000 distinct CDR3 sequences, with roughly 32% found just once. Study conclusions and caveats: What dominated the ex vivo response were HLA-C-restricted CMV-specific TCR beta clonotypes.

This TCR was sampled from a human donor in good health (CMV status not recorded). Some clones in this sample may be carry-over from other donors' samples. The chain links TRBV7-2 to TRBJ2-7; D could derive from TRBD1 or TRBD2 (5 bases each). The material sequenced was CD8+ T cells from cultured PBMCs, taken from culture after CMV antigen stimulation. The DNA of the CDR3 is TGTGCCAGCAGCTCGGGACGTGGCTCCTACGAGCAGTACGTC. Protein sequence: CASSSGRGSYEQYV.